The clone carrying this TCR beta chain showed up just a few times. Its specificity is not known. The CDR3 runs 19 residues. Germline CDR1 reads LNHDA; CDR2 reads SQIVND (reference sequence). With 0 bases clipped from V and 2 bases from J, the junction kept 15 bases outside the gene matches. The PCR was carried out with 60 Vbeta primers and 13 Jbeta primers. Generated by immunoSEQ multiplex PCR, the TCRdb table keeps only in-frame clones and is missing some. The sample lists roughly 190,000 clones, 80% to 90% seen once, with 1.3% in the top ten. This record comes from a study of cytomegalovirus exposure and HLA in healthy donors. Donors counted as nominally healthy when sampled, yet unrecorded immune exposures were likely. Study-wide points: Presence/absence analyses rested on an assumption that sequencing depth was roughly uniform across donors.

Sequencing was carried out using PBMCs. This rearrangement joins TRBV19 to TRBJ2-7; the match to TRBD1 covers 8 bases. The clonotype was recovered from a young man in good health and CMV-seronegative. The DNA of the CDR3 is TGTGCCAGTAGTATAGACCCCCCCTCCCTCGGGACAGGAGCCTACGAGCAGTACTTC. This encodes CASSIDPPSLGTGAYEQYF.